The 8 T cell receptor beta chains below all came from one sample that was sequenced in a study of technical replicates of blood from several donors. Produced via immunoSEQ multiplex PCR; TCRdb's table is partial and in-frame only. The repertoire consists of about 48,000 clones, with around nine tenths occurring once and the leading ten covering 3.9%. Material: PBMCs. Receptor source: a human donor in good health. Some clones in this sample may be carry-over from other donors' samples.

The chain joins TRBV6-5 to TRBJ2-2; D may be TRBD2 (6 bases). From germline, CDR1 is MNHEY and CDR2 SVGAGI. Trimming took 6 bases from V and 6 from J, leaving 17 bases between them. The CDR3 consists of 15 residues. In DNA form, the CDR3 reads TGTGCCAGCAGAACCGGGACTCAACGGCCCGGGGAGCTGTTTTTT. As protein: CASRTGTQRPGELFF.

The chain is built from TRBV6-5 and TRBJ2-7; 9 positions match TRBD2. CDR3 size: 16 residues. Germline values: CDR1 MNHEY, CDR2 SVGAGI. Germline trimming cut 0 bases from V and 4 bases from J; bases unmatched to any gene: 7. The CDR3 reads CASSYSKASGVYEQYF. In DNA form, the CDR3 reads TGTGCCAGCAGTTACTCGAAGGCTAGCGGGGTTTACGAGCAGTACTTC.

The table lists this clone with a few counts. The rearrangement joins TRBV5-1 to TRBJ2-1; TRBD1 agrees at 8 bases. In germline, CDR1 is SGHRS, CDR2 YFSETQ. The V gene end was trimmed by 2 bases and the J gene end by 3 bases; junction bases not matched to a gene: 10. The CDR3 contains 17 residues. Written as DNA, the CDR3 is TGCGCCAGCAGCTTAGACCCGGGACAGGCCTTCTACAATGAGCAGTTCTTC. This gives the protein CASSLDPGQAFYNEQFF.

This clone has a single count. The chain has TRBV6-1 and TRBJ1-4; D is ambiguous. V lost 1 base and J lost 7, with 10 bases in between. The germline V gene encodes CDR1 MNHNS and CDR2 SASEGT. This CDR3 has 14 amino acids. The CDR3 is CASSEVYRSEKLFF. The CDR3 DNA reads as TGTGCCAGCAGTGAAGTCTATAGGAGTGAAAAACTGTTTTTT.

The V gene is TRBV6-5, the J gene TRBJ2-7, with TRBD2 as a possible D gene (5 bases). The germline V and J ends were trimmed by 2 bases and 1 base, with 12 bases remaining between them. The CDR3 covers 15 residues. Germline V gives CDR1 MNHEY, CDR2 SVGAGI. The chain's CDR3 is CASSYGEHLSYEQYF. The CDR3 coding sequence is TGTGCCAGCAGTTACGGGGAGCACCTATCCTACGAGCAGTACTTC.

The rearrangement links TRBV4-1 to TRBJ1-5, with 10 bases matching TRBD1. Trimming cost V 3 bases and J 1 base; bases outside gene matches: 3. CDR1 is MGHRA, CDR2 YSYEKL, per germline. There are 16 residues in the CDR3. The DNA for the CDR3 is TGCGCCAGCAGCCAGGGGACAGGGGCGAGCAATCAGCCCCAGCATTTT. Residues: CASSQGTGASNQPQHF.

The chain is built from TRBV7-3 and TRBJ1-1; D is ambiguous. The CDR3 has 13 residues. The germline V gene has CDR1 SGHTA and CDR2 FQGTGA. V dropped 2 bases and J dropped 6 bases, with 10 bases sitting between them. The CDR3 nucleotides read TGTGCCAGCAGCTTAGTGCACACCGCTGAAGCTTTCTTT. Amino acids: CASSLVHTAEAFF.

V usage is TRBV30 and J usage is TRBJ1-2; TRBD1 matches at 8 bases. Germline-derived CDR1 and CDR2 are GTSNPN and SVGIG (reference sequence). The CDR3 runs to 13 residues. With 4 bases clipped from V and 9 bases from J, the junction kept 10 bases outside the gene matches. CDR3 amino acids: CAWITTRGRSYTF. CDR3 bases: TGTGCCTGGATAACAACCAGGGGGCGAAGCTACACCTTC.